The 22 T cell receptor beta chains given below trace back to one sample, sequenced in a study of blood T cell repertoires in COVID-19. Assay used: immunoSEQ multiplex PCR; TCRdb lists only in-frame clones, some missing. The repertoire consists of about 21,000 clones, with more than 85% occurring once and the leading ten covering around 18%. What was sequenced was peripheral blood. These receptors were collected from a man in his 70s with active COVID-19.

The chain is built from TRBV14 and TRBJ1-2, with D perhaps matching TRBD1 (5 bases). CDR1 and CDR2 from the germline V gene are SGHDN and FVKESK. With 0 bases removed from V and 6 bases from J, the gap between germline ends came to 14 bases. The CDR3 length is 15 residues. The CDR3 loop is CASSQDIQGLNGYTF. CDR3 in DNA: TGTGCCAGCAGCCAAGATATCCAGGGTTTAAATGGCTACACCTTC.

This clone has only one observation. The chain joins TRBV3-1 (or the pseudogene TRBV3-2) to TRBJ2-2; maybe TRBD2 (5 bases). The CDR3 spans 15 residues. Trimming took 3 bases from V and 1 from J, leaving 9 bases between them. Germline V lookup: CDR1 LGHDT, CDR2 YNNKEL (reference sequence). CDR3 in amino acids: CASSQLDWNTGELFF. In DNA, the CDR3 is TGTGCCAGCAGCCAGCTGGACTGGAACACCGGGGAGCTGTTTTTT.

The chain recombines TRBV15 with TRBJ1-1; 7 nucleotides agree with TRBD1. CDR1 and CDR2 (germline): LNHNV, YYDKDF (reference sequence). CDR3 length: 12 amino acids. V shed 5 bases, J shed 8 bases, and the junction held 5 bases outside the gene matches. This CDR3 is CATSGGTVEAFF. The CDR3 DNA reads as TGTGCCACCAGCGGCGGGACAGTCGAAGCTTTCTTT. The whole variable domain, filled in from reference TRBV15 and TRBJ1-1, reads DAMVIQNPRYQVTQFGKPVTLSCSQTLNHNVMYWYQQKSSQAPKLLFHYYDKDFNNEADTPDNFQSRRPNTSFCFLDIRSPGLGDTAMYLCATSGGTVEAFFGQGTRLTVV.

The rearrangement joins TRBV29-1 to TRBJ2-1; 10 nucleotides match TRBD1. Germline CDR1 SQVTM, CDR2 ANQGSEA. Trimming took 6 bases from V and 0 from J; bases not matched to a gene: 14. The CDR3 consists of 18 residues. The CDR3 protein is CSVEGTGVILSSYNEQFF. The CDR3 nucleotides read TGCAGCGTGGAGGGGACAGGGGTCATATTAAGCTCCTACAATGAGCAGTTCTTC.

The genes are TRBV4-2 and TRBJ2-4, with 10 nucleotides matching TRBD2. CDR1 is LGHNA and CDR2 is YNFKEQ in the germline V gene. Trimming took 1 base from V and 1 from J; bases not matched to a gene: 10. The CDR3 is 19 residues long. The CDR3 DNA reads as TGTGCCAGCAGCCAAGCGGAGCTAGCGGGAGTAGGGGCCAAAAACATTCAGTACTTC. Protein product: CASSQAELAGVGAKNIQYF.

The chain recombines TRBV4-1 with TRBJ2-3, with 8 bases aligning to TRBD1. Germline V gene sequence: CDR1 MGHRA, CDR2 YSYEKL. After removal of 0 bases from V and 5 bases from J, the junction contained 10 bases not matched to a gene. This CDR3 comprises 17 residues. CDR3 in amino acids: CASSQDQGRGRRDTQYF. CDR3 DNA: TGCGCCAGCAGCCAAGATCAGGGCAGGGGGCGGCGAGATACGCAGTATTTT.

The V gene is TRBV6-5, the J gene TRBJ1-2; 7 bases line up with TRBD1. Per germline, CDR1 MNHEY and CDR2 SVGAGI. This CDR3 is 13 amino acids long. V shed 5 bases and J 7 bases; nucleotides not matched to a gene: 7. CDR3 sequence reads: CASSIRGRGGYTF. CDR3 in DNA: TGTGCCAGCAGTATTAGGGGGCGCGGTGGCTACACCTTC.

Here the CDR3 reads CSAYRAGGYTF. The CDR3 nucleotides read TGCAGTGCTTACAGGGCCGGAGGCTACACCTTC. The J gene is TRBJ1-2, the V gene TRBV20-1; tentatively, D is TRBD1 (6 bases). V was pared by 5 bases and J by 8 bases, with 12 bases between. CDR1 is DFQATT, CDR2 SNEGSKA, per germline (reference sequence). The CDR3 loop spans 11 amino acids.

This clone was observed once. This chain joins TRBV7-6 and TRBJ1-3, with TRBD1 matching 10 bases. Per the germline V gene, CDR1 is SGHVS and CDR2 is FNYEAQ. Trimming cost V 3 bases and J 0 bases; bases outside gene matches: 5. This CDR3 has 17 residues. CDR3 nucleotides: TGTGCCAGCAGCTTGCAAAGGACAGGGGGCTCTGGAAACACCATATATTTT. Amino acid sequence: CASSLQRTGGSGNTIYF. The full variable domain, completed using reference TRBV7-6 and TRBJ1-3, is GAGVSQSPRYKVTKRGQDVALRCDPISGHVSLYWYRQALGQGPEFLTYFNYEAQQDKSGLPNDRFSAERPEGSISTLTIQRTEQRDSAMYRCASSLQRTGGSGNTIYFGEGSWLTVV.

In its sample, this clone was seen a few times. V is TRBV29-1 and J is TRBJ2-7; 8 nucleotides align to TRBD1. Trimming removed 6 bases from V and 2 bases from J; junction bases left unmatched: 6. In germline, CDR1 is SQVTM, CDR2 ANQGSEA. This CDR3 spans 13 amino acids. This CDR3 reads CSVGGTGTYEQYF. In DNA form, the CDR3 reads TGCAGCGTGGGCGGGACAGGAACCTACGAGCAGTACTTC.

V gene TRBV5-1 combines with J gene TRBJ2-1; 16 nucleotides agree with TRBD2. Trimming took 3 bases from V and 8 from J; bases not matched to a gene: 5. The germline V gene encodes CDR1 SGHRS and CDR2 YFSETQ. The CDR3 has 16 residues. As DNA, the CDR3 is TGCGCCAGCAGCTCGCCGGGACTAGCGGGAGGGTATGAGCAGTTCTTC. Protein sequence: CASSSPGLAGGYEQFF. Looking up the rest from reference TRBV5-1 and TRBJ2-1 gives the full variable domain: KAGVTQTPRYLIKTRGQQVTLSCSPISGHRSVSWYQQTPGQGLQFLFEYFSETQRNKGNFPGRFSGRQFSNSRSEMNVSTLELGDSALYLCASSSPGLAGGYEQFFGPGTRLTVL.

The V call is TRBV14, the J call TRBJ2-5; D is uncertain. Trimming shortened V by 10 bases and J by 2 bases, and 14 bases separated the two germline ends. The germline CDR1 and CDR2 sequences are SGHDN and FVKESK. The CDR3 extends over 13 amino acids. In nucleotides, the CDR3 is TGTGCCACCCCGGGTAGGCCTCAAGAGACCCAGTACTTC. It specifies CATPGRPQETQYF.

CDR3 nucleotide sequence: TGTGCCAGCAAGCTTCAGGGAAATGAACAGCCCCAGCATTTT. Translated: CASKLQGNEQPQHF. The chain uses TRBV6-6 and TRBJ1-5, with D tentatively TRBD1 (5 bases). Germline CDR1 and CDR2: MNHNY and SVGAGI (reference sequence). This CDR3 is 14 amino acids long. Between the trimmed V and J ends, which lost 7 bases and 7 bases, there was a span of 17 bases.

This clone turned up a few times. The genes are TRBV14 and TRBJ1-3, with a tentative D call TRBD1 (5 bases). This CDR3 is 15 amino acids long. The germline V and J ends were trimmed by 4 bases and 2 bases, with 12 bases remaining between them. Germline values: CDR1 SGHDN, CDR2 FVKESK. CDR3 residues: CASSPYRQPGNTIYF. The CDR3 nucleotides are TGTGCCAGCAGCCCGTACCGACAGCCTGGAAACACCATATATTTT.

This chain joins TRBV5-1 and TRBJ1-4; a possible D gene is TRBD1 (5 bases). Germline CDR1 and CDR2: SGHRS and YFSETQ. V was shortened by 5 bases and J by 4 bases, with 9 bases between the two germline ends. The CDR3 length is 13 residues. This CDR3 is CASRQALNEKLFF. The CDR3, as DNA: TGCGCCAGCAGACAGGCTCTTAATGAAAAACTGTTTTTT.

The J gene is TRBJ2-3, the V gene TRBV9; D is perhaps TRBD2 (6 bases). The V end was cut by 2 bases, the J end by 3 bases, with 16 bases between. Germline assignment: CDR1 SGDLS and CDR2 YYNGEE. The CDR3 is made up of 16 amino acids. The CDR3 DNA reads TGTGCCAGCAGCGTCCGACTAGGGAGCCCGACAGATACGCAGTATTTT. This gives the protein CASSVRLGSPTDTQYF.

This sequence joins TRBV18 and TRBJ2-7; 10 bases match TRBD1. The CDR3 extends over 13 amino acids. Germline loops: CDR1 KGHSH, CDR2 LQKENI. V shed 8 bases, J shed 4 bases, and the junction held 5 bases outside the gene matches. Written as DNA, the CDR3 is TGTGCCAGCCGGGGACAGGGGAGGTACGAGCAGTACTTC. Amino acid sequence: CASRGQGRYEQYF.

A word on this clone: Different DNA sequences within this sample yield the same CDR3. The chain employs TRBV28 and TRBJ1-4, with D possibly matching TRBD1 (6 bases). The V gene lost 4 bases and the J gene lost 4 bases, with 13 bases spanning the gap. The germline gives CDR1 MDHEN, CDR2 SYDVKM. CDR3 length: 15 amino acids. In DNA form, the CDR3 reads TGTGCCAGCAGTTACTCACAGGGATTTAATGAAAAACTGTTTTTT. It translates to CASSYSQGFNEKLFF.

V and J are TRBV6-5 and TRBJ2-7; 9 bases agree with TRBD1. Per germline, CDR1 MNHEY and CDR2 SVGAGI. This CDR3 has 14 amino acids. The V gene end was trimmed by 4 bases and the J gene end by 5 bases; junction bases not matched to a gene: 6. The CDR3 sequence: CASSSDRGTHEQYF. The CDR3 nucleotides read TGTGCCAGCAGTTCGGACAGGGGTACCCACGAGCAGTACTTC.

The chain recombines TRBV10-3 with TRBJ2-7; 10 bases fit TRBD1. The germline V gene encodes CDR1 ENHRY and CDR2 SYGVKD. This CDR3 has 14 amino acids. The V segment lost 5 bases and the J segment 6 bases; nucleotides outside the gene matches: 7. CDR3 loop: CAISSGTGVPEQYF. For the CDR3, the DNA is TGTGCCATCAGTTCCGGGACAGGGGTACCCGAGCAGTACTTC.

The chain uses TRBV3-1 (or the pseudogene TRBV3-2) and TRBJ2-5, with D possibly TRBD2 on 6 matching bases. Trimming stripped 3 bases from V and 7 bases from J, with 18 bases between. The CDR3 totals 15 residues. Germline CDR1 is LGHDT and CDR2 is YNNKEL (reference sequence). This CDR3 is CASSQAPGIGGTQYF. The CDR3 nucleotides are TGTGCCAGCAGCCAGGCCCCGGGCATCGGGGGGACCCAGTACTTC.

The chain is built from TRBV5-8 and TRBJ1-1; D is undetermined. Germline V gene lookup returns CDR1 SGHTS and CDR2 YDEGEE. This CDR3 has 14 residues. V lost 0 bases, J lost 1 base, and 7 bases lay in between. This CDR3 reads CASSLGMSNTEAFF. The CDR3 DNA is TGTGCCAGCAGCTTGGGTATGTCGAACACTGAAGCTTTCTTT.